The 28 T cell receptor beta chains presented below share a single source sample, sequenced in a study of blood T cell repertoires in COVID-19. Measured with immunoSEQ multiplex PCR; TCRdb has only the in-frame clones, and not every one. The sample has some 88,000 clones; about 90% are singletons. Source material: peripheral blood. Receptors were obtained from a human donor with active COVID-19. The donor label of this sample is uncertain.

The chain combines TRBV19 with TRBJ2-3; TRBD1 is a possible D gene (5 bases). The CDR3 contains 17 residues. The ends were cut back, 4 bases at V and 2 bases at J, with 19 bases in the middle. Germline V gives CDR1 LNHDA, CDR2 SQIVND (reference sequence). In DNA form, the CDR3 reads TGTGCCAGTAGTAAATTGGTTTCAAGGGGATCCACAGATACGCAGTATTTT. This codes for CASSKLVSRGSTDTQYF.

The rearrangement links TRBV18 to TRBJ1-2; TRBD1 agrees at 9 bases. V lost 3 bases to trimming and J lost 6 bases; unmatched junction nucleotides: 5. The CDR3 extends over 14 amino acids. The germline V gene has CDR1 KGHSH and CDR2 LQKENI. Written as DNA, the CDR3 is TGTGCCAGCTCACCGACGGGACAGGGTGATGGCTACACCTTC. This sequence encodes CASSPTGQGDGYTF.

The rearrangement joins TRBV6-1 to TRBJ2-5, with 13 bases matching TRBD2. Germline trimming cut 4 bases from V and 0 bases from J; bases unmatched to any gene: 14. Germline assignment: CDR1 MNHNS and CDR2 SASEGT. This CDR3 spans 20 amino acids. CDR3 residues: CASSALGLAGVTEYQETQYF. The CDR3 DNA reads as TGTGCCAGCAGTGCCCTCGGACTAGCGGGGGTAACCGAGTACCAAGAGACCCAGTACTTC.

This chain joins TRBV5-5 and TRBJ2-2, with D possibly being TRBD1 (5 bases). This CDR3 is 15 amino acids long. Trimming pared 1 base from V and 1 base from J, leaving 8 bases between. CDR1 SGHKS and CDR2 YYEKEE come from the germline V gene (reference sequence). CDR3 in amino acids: CASSLTGWNTGELFF. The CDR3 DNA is TGTGCCAGCAGCTTGACAGGATGGAACACCGGGGAGCTGTTTTTT.

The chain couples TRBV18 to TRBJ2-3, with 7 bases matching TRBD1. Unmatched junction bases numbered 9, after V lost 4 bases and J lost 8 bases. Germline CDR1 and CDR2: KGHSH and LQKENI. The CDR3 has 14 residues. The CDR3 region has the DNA TGTGCCAGCTCACGGAAAGAGGGGGCTGGTACGCAGTATTTT. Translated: CASSRKEGAGTQYF.

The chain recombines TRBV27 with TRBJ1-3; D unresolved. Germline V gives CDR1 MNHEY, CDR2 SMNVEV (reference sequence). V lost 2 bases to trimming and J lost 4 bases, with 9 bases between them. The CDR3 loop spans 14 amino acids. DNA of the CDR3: TGTGCCAGCAGTTTAAGAGGGTTGGGAAACACCATATATTTT. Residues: CASSLRGLGNTIYF.

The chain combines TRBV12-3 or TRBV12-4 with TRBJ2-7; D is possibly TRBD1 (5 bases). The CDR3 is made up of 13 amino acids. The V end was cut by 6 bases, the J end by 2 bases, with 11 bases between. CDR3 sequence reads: CASSPTAPYEQYF. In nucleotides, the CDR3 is TGTGCCAGCAGCCCGACAGCCCCCTACGAGCAGTACTTC.

As DNA, the CDR3 is TGTGCCAGCAGTTCGGCAGGGGATACGCAGTATTTT. It is translated as CASSSAGDTQYF. The V call is TRBV12-3 or TRBV12-4, the J call TRBJ2-3; possible D gene TRBD1, 5 bases. With 4 bases removed from V and 6 bases from J, the gap between germline ends came to 8 bases. The CDR3 is 12 amino acids.

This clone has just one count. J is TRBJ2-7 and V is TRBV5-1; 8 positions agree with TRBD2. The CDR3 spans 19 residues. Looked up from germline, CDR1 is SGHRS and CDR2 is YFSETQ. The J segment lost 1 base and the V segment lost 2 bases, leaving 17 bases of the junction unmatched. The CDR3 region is CASSFGPGGPRTTSYEQYF. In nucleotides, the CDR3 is TGCGCCAGCAGCTTCGGCCCGGGGGGGCCAAGGACTACTTCCTACGAGCAGTACTTC.

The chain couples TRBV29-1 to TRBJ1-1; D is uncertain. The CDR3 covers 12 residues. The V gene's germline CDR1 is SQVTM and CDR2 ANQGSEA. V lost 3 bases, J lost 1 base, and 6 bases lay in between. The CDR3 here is CSVENRNTEAFF. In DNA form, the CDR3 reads TGCAGCGTTGAGAACAGGAACACTGAAGCTTTCTTT.

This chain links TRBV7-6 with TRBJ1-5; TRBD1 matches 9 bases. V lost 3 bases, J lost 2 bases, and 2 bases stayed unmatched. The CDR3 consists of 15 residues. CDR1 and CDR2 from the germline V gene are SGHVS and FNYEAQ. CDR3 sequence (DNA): TGTGCCAGCAGCTTGGACAGGGGAGGCAATCAGCCCCAGCATTTT. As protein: CASSLDRGGNQPQHF.

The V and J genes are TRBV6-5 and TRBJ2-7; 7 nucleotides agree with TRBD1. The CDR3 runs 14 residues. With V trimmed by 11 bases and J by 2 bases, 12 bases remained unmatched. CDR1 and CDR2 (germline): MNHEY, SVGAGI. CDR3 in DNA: TGTGCCGCCAAAATAGGGACAGTGGCCTACGAGCAGTACTTC. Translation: CAAKIGTVAYEQYF.

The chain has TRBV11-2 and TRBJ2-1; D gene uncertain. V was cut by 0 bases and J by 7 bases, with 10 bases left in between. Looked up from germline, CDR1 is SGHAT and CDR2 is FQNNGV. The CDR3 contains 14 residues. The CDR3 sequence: CASSLDLTRNEQFF. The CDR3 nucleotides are TGTGCCAGCAGCTTAGATCTAACCAGGAATGAGCAGTTCTTC.

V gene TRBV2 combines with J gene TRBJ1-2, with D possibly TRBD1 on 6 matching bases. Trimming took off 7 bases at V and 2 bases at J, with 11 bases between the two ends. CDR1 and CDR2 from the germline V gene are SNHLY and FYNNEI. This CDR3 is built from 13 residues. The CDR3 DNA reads TGTGCCAGCACCGTCAGGGGAAACTATGGCTACACCTTC. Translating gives CASTVRGNYGYTF.

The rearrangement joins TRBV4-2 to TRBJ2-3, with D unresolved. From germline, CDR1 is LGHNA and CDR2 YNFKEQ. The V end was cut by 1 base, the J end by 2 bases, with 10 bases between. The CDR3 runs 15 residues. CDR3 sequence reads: CASSQVTDHTDTQYF. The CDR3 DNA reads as TGTGCCAGCAGCCAAGTAACAGACCACACAGATACGCAGTATTTT.

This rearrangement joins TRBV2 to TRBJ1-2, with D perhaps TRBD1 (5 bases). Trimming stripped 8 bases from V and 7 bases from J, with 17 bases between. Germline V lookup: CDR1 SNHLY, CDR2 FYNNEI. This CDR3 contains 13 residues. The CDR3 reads CASRDEVGGGYTF. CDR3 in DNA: TGTGCCAGCCGGGACGAGGTCGGGGGTGGCTACACCTTC.

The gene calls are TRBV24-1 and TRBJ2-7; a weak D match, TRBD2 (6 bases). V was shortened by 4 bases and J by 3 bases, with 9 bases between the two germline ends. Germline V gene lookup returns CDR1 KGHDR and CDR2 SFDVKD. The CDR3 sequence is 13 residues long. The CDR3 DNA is TGTGCCACCAGTGAGGGGGGAGGCTACGAGCAGTACTTC. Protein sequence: CATSEGGGYEQYF.

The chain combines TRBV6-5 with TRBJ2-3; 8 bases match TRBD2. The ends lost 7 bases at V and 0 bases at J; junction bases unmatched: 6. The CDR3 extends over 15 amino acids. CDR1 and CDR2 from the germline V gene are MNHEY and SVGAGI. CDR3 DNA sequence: TGTGCCAGCACCCGGGGGGGGCCCAGCACAGATACGCAGTATTTT. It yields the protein CASTRGGPSTDTQYF.

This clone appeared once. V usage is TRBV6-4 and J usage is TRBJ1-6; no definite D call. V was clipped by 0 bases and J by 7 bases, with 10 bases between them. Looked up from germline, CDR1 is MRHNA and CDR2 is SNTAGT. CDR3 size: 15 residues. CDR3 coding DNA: TGTGCCAGCAGTGACTCTACTCTGGGCAATTCACCCCTCCACTTT. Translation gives CASSDSTLGNSPLHF.

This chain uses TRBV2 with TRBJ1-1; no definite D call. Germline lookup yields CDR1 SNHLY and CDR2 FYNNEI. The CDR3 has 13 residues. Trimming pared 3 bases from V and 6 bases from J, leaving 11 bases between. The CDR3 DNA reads TGTGCCAGCAGTGAGTCCAGAACAGCTGAAGCTTTCTTT. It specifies CASSESRTAEAFF.

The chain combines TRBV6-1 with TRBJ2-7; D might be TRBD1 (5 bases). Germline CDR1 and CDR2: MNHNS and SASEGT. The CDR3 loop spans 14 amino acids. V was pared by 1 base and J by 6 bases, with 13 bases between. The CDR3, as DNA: TGTGCCAGCAGTGAAGGTAGGGATAGGGGCGAGCAGTACTTC. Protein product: CASSEGRDRGEQYF.

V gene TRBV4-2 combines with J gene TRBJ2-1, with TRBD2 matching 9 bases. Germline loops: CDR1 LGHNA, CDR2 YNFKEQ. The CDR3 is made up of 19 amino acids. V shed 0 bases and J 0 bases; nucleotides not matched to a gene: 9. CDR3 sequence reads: CASSQDSFKRGASYNEQFF. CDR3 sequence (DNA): TGTGCCAGCAGCCAAGATAGTTTCAAGCGGGGGGCCTCCTACAATGAGCAGTTCTTC.

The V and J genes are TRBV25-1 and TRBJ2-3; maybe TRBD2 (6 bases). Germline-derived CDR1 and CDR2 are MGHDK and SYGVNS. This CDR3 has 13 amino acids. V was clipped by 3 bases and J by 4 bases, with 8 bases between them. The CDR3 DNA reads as TGTGCCAGCAGTGAGCCGGGGGCAGATACGCAGTATTTT. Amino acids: CASSEPGADTQYF.

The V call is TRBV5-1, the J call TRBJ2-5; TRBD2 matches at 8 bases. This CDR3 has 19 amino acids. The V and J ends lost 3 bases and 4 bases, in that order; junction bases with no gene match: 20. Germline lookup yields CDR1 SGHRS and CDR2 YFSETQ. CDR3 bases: TGCGCCAGCAGCTCAGGCCTGAAGCCACTACGGGGGGGTGCAGAGACCCAGTACTTC. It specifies CASSSGLKPLRGGAETQYF.

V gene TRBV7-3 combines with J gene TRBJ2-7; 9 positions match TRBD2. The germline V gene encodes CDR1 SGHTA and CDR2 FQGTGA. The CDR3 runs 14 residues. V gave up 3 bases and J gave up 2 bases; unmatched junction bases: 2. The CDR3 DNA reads TGTGCCAGCAGCTTCGCGGGGGGGACCTACGAGCAGTACTTC. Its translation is CASSFAGGTYEQYF.

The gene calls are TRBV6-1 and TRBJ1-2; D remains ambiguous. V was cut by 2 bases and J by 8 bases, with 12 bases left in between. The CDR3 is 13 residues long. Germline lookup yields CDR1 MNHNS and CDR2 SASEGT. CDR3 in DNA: TGTGCCAGCAGTGAATCAACAGCCCGGGGCTACACCTTC. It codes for CASSESTARGYTF.

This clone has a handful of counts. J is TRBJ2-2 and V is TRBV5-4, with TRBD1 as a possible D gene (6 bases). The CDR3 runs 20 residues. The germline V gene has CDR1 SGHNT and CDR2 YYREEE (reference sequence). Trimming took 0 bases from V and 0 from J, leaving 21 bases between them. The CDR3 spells CASSLDPRDKIISNTGELFF. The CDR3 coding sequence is TGTGCCAGCAGCTTGGATCCCCGGGACAAGATAATTTCGAACACCGGGGAGCTGTTTTTT.

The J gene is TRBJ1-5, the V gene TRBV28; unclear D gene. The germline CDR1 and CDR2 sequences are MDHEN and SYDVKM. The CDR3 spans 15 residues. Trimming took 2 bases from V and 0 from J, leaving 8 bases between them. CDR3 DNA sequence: TGTGCCAGCAGTTTACGAACAGTTAGCAATCAGCCCCAGCATTTT. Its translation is CASSLRTVSNQPQHF. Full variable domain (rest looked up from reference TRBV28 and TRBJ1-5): DVKVTQSSRYLVKRTGEKVFLECVQDMDHENMFWYRQDPGLGLRLIYFSYDVKMKEKGDIPEGYSVSREKKERFSLILESASTNQTSMYLCASSLRTVSNQPQHFGDGTRLSIL.